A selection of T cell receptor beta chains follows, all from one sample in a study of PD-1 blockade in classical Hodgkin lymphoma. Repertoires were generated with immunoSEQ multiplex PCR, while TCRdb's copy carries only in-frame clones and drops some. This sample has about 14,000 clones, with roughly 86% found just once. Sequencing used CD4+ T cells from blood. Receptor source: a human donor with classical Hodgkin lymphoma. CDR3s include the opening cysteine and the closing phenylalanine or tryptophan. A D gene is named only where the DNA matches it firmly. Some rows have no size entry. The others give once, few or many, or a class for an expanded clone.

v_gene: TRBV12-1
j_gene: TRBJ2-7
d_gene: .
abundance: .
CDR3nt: TGTGCCAGCAGCTTTGTCGGGGGGGGACAGGCCTACGAGCAGTACTTC
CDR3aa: CASSFVGGGQAYEQYF

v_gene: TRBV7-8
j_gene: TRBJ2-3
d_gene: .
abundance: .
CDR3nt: TGTGCCAGCAGCTTAGGTAGCGTTCGCGAAGCAGATACGCAGTATTTT
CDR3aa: CASSLGSVREADTQYF

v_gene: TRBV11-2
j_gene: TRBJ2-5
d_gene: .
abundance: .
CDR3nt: TGTGCCAGCAGCCCTGATATGCGGGAGACCCAGTACTTC
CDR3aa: CASSPDMRETQYF

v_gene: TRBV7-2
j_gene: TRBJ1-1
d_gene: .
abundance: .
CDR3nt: TGTGCCAGCAGCTTAGGACGGCCCACTGAAGCTTTCTTT
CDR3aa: CASSLGRPTEAFF

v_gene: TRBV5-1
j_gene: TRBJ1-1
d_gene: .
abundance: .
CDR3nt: TGCGCCAGCAGCTTACAGGGAGGGAACACTGAAGCTTTCTTT
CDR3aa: CASSLQGGNTEAFF

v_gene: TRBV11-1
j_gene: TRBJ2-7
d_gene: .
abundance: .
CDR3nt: TGTGCCAGCAGCCACCAAAATCCCGGACAGTCCTCCTACGAGCAGTACTTC
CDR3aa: CASSHQNPGQSSYEQYF

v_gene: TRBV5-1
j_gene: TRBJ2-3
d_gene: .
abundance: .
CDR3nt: TGCGCCAGCAGCCGCCGGGGAGAGTCAGATACGCAGTATTTT
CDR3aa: CASSRRGESDTQYF

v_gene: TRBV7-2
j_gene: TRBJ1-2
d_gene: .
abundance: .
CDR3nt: TGTGCCAGCAGCTTAAAGCAGGGTGCCAACTATGGCTACACCTTC
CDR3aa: CASSLKQGANYGYTF

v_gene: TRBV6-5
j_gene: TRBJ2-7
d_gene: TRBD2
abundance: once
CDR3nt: TGTGCCAGCAGCCGGGGACTAGCGGGTACCAACGAGCAGTACTTC
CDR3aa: CASSRGLAGTNEQYF

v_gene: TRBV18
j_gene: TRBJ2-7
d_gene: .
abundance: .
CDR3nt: TGTGCCGGCTCACGAGAGACAGGATCCTACGAGCAGTACTTC
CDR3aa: CAGSRETGSYEQYF

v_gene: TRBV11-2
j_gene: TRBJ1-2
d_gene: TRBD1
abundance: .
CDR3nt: TGTGCCAGCAGCTCAACTCGGACAGGCGGCTACACCTTC
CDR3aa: CASSSTRTGGYTF

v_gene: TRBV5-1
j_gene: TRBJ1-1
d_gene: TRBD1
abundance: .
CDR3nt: TGCGCCAGCAGCTTGGGGGACAGGAAATACACTGAAGCTTTCTTT
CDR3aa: CASSLGDRKYTEAFF

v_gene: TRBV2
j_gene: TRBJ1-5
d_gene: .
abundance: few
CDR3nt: TGTGCCAGCCACTGGGGGCCGGGGGGCAATCAGCCCCAGCATTTT
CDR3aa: CASHWGPGGNQPQHF

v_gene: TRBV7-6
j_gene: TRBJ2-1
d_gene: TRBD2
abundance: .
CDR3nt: TGTGCCAGCAGCTTAGCGGTGGCTAGCGGGAGGGCGGAGGAGCAGTTCTTC
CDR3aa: CASSLAVASGRAEEQFF

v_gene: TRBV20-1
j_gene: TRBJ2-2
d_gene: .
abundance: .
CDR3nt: TGCAGTGCCGCCCTAGCCGGGGAGCTGTTTTTT
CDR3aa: CSAALAGELFF

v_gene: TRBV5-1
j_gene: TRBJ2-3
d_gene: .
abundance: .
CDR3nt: TGCGCCAGCAGCTTGGTGGGAGTTAGCACAGATACGCAGTATTTT
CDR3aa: CASSLVGVSTDTQYF

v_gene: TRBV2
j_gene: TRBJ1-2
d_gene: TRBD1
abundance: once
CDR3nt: TGTGCCAGGGGACAGCGTGCTAACTATGGCTACACCTTC
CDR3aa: CARGQRANYGYTF

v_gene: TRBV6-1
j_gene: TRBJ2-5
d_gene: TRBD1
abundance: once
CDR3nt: TGTGCCAGCAGTGACGGCAGGGGGCAAGAGACCCAGTACTTC
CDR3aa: CASSDGRGQETQYF

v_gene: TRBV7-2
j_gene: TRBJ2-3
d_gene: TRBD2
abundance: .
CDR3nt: TGTGCCAGCAGAGAAGGGACTAGCGGGTCTACCAGCCCAGATACGCAGTATTTT
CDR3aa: CASREGTSGSTSPDTQYF

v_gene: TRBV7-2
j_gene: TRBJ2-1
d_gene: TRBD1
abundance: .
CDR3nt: TGTGCCAGCAGCTTAAGGGGGCTTAAGCAGTTCTTC
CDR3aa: CASSLRGLKQFF

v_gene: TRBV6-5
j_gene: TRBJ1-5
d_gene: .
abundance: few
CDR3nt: TGTGCCAGCAGTTACGACCCCAATCAACCCCAGCATTTT
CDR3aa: CASSYDPNQPQHF

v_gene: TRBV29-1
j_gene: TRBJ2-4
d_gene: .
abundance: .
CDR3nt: TGCAGCGTTGAGCGGTATGAAGCCGGAGCCAAAAACATTCAGTACTTC
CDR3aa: CSVERYEAGAKNIQYF

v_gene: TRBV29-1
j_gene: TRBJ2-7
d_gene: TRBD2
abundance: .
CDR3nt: TGCAGCGCTAGGACTAGCGGGTCGTCCTACGAGCAGTACTTC
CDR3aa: CSARTSGSSYEQYF

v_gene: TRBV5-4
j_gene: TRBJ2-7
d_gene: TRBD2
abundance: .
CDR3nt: TGTGCCAGCAGCTTGGTGGGAGGGAACTCCTACGAGCAGTACTTC
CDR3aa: CASSLVGGNSYEQYF

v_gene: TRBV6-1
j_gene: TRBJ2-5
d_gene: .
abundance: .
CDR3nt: TGTGCCAGTTTACCCGTGGGAGAGACCCAGTACTTC
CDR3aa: CASLPVGETQYF

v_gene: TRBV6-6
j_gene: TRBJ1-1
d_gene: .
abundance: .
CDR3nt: TGTGCCAGCAGCCTCGAGAAGTCTATGGCTTTCTTT
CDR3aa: CASSLEKSMAFF

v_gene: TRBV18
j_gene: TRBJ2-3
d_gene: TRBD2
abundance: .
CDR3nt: TGTGCCAGCTCAACGACTAGCCTCCCCACAGATACGCAGTATTTT
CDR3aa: CASSTTSLPTDTQYF

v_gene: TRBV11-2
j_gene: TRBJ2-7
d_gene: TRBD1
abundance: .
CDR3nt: TGTGCCAGCAGCTTCTCCGAGGACAGGGAGTACTTC
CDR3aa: CASSFSEDREYF

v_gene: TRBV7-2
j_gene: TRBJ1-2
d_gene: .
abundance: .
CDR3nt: TGTGCCAGCAGCTCGCGACAGTACAACGGCTACACCTTC
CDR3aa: CASSSRQYNGYTF

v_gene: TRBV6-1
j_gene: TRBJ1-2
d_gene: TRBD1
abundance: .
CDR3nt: TGTGCCAGCAGTGAGGGACAGGGGTTCTTCACTTTTGGCTACACCTTC
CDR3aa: CASSEGQGFFTFGYTF

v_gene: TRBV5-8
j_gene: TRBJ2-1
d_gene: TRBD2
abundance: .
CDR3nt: TGTGCCAGCAGCTTGGAACTAGCGGCCTACAATGAGCAGTTCTTC
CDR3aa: CASSLELAAYNEQFF

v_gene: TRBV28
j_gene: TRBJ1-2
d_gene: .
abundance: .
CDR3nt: TGTGCCAGCAGTTTAGCCAGGGGAGGGTATGGCTACACCTTC
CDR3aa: CASSLARGGYGYTF

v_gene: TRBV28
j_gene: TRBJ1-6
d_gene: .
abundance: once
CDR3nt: TGTGCCAGCACTGGTCCGAATTCACCCCTCCACTTT
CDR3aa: CASTGPNSPLHF

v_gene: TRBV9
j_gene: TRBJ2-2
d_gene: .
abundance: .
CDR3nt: TGTGCCAGCAGCGTAAGGGATAGCCCTAACACCGGGGAGCTGTTTTTT
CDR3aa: CASSVRDSPNTGELFF

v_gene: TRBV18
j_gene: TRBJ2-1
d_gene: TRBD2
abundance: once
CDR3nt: TGTGCCAGCTCACCACCGGGCGGGAGAGGGTACAATGAGCAGTTCTTC
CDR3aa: CASSPPGGRGYNEQFF

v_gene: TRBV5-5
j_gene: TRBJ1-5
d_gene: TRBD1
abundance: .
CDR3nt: TGTGCCAGCAGCTTGGCCGGACAGGGAAGGCAGCCCCAGCATTTT
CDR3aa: CASSLAGQGRQPQHF

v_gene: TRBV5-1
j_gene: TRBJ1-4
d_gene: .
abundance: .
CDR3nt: TGCGCCAGCAGCCTAGGACAGACAACTAATGAAAAACTGTTTTTT
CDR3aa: CASSLGQTTNEKLFF

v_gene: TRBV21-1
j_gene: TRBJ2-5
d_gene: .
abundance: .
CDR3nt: TGTGCCAGCAGCATACCTCAGAGAGAAGAGACCCAGTACTTC
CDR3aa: CASSIPQREETQYF

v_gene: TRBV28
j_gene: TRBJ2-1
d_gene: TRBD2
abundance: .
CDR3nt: TGTGCCAGCAGTTCCGGGACTAGCGGGAGGAATGAGCAGTTCTTC
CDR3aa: CASSSGTSGRNEQFF

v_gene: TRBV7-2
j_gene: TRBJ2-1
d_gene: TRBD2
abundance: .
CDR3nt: TGTGCCAGCAGCTTCCGGCTAGCGGGTTACAATGAGCAGTTCTTC
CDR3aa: CASSFRLAGYNEQFF

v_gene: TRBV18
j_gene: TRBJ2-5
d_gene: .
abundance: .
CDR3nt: TGTGCCAGCTCACCCGGGGGAAACCAAGAGACCCAGTACTTC
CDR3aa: CASSPGGNQETQYF

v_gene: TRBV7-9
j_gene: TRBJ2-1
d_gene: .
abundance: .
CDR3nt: TGTGCCAGCAGCTTCAATAGCGTCGGAGAGCAGTTCTTC
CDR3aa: CASSFNSVGEQFF

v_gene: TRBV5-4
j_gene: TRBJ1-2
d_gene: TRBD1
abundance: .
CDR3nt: TGTGCCAGCAGCCCATGGACAGGGACTTCAGGCTACACCTTC
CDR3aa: CASSPWTGTSGYTF

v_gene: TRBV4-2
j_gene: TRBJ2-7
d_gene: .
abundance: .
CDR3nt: TGTGCCAGCAGCAGCACAGAGGGGGTATCCGAGCAGTACTTC
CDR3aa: CASSSTEGVSEQYF

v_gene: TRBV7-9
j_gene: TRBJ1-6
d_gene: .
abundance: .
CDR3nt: TGTGCCAGCAGCTCGAACACACCACCCCTCCACTTT
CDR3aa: CASSSNTPPLHF

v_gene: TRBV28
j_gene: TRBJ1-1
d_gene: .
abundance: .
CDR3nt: TGTGCCAGCAGGGCCCATCTGACAGGTTCTTGGGCTTTCTTT
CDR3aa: CASRAHLTGSWAFF

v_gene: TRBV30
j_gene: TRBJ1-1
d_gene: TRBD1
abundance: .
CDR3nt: TGTGCCTGGGGCCGGGACAGGCAGAACACTGAAGCTTTCTTT
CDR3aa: CAWGRDRQNTEAFF

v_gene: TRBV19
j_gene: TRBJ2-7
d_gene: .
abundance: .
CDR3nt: TGTGCCAGTGCTTCCAGTGCGTACCCGCCCTACGAGCAGTACTTC
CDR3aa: CASASSAYPPYEQYF

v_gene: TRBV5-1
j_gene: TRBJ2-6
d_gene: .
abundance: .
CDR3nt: TGCGCCAGCAGCCTCACAGGGAGACCTGGGGCCAACGTCCTGACTTTC
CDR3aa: CASSLTGRPGANVLTF